These 23 T cell receptor beta chains were all obtained from the same sample, sequenced in a study of blood T cell repertoires in COVID-19. Sequencing used immunoSEQ multiplex PCR; TCRdb keeps in-frame clones, though not all of them. The sample contains approximately 450,000 clones, 80% to 90% of which appear only once. The specimen sequenced was PBMCs or T cells enriched from blood (not recorded which). These receptors were collected from a man aged 25 to 45 who had recovered from COVID-19.

This chain uses TRBV10-2 with TRBJ1-5; D is possibly TRBD1 (6 bases). Germline V gene sequence: CDR1 WSHSY, CDR2 SAAADI. The CDR3 sequence is 14 residues long. V was pared by 6 bases and J by 2 bases, with 11 bases between. CDR3 protein: CASRHSGGNQPQHF. The CDR3 coding sequence is TGCGCCAGCAGACATTCAGGGGGCAATCAGCCCCAGCATTTT.

V gene TRBV12-5 combines with J gene TRBJ1-4; 9 bases line up with TRBD1. The V and J ends lost 2 bases and 5 bases, in that order; junction bases with no gene match: 12. There are 18 residues in the CDR3. Germline assignment: CDR1 LGHNT and CDR2 FRNRAP. This chain's CDR3 is CASGLLRGGGTGNEKLFF. CDR3 DNA sequence: TGTGCTAGTGGTTTGCTGAGGGGGGGAGGGACAGGGAATGAAAAACTGTTTTTT.

J is TRBJ1-1 and V is TRBV29-1, with a tentative D call TRBD1 (6 bases). Per the germline V gene, CDR1 is SQVTM and CDR2 is ANQGSEA. There are 14 residues in the CDR3. V gave up 6 bases and J gave up 3 bases, with 17 bases separating them. Here the CDR3 DNA reads TGCAGCGTGGCTCCAGGGGCGGACTACACTGAAGCTTTCTTT. It yields the protein CSVAPGADYTEAFF.

J is TRBJ2-1 and V is TRBV5-1; D is perhaps TRBD1 (6 bases). CDR3 size: 15 residues. The germline V gene encodes CDR1 SGHRS and CDR2 YFSETQ. Trimming removed 0 bases at V and 3 bases at J, with 10 bases between. The CDR3 sequence: CASSLATGYYNEQFF. The CDR3 region has the DNA TGCGCCAGCAGCTTGGCGACAGGCTACTACAATGAGCAGTTCTTC.

The chain is built from TRBV7-2 and TRBJ2-3, with a possible D match to TRBD2 (6 bases). The CDR3 spans 14 residues. Germline V gene lookup returns CDR1 SGHTA and CDR2 FQGNSA. V was cut by 5 bases and J by 3 bases, with 12 bases left in between. CDR3 in amino acids: CASSRSEGTDTQYF. The CDR3 nucleotides are TGTGCCAGCAGCCGCTCGGAGGGGACAGATACGCAGTATTTT.

The chain uses TRBV19 and TRBJ1-2; 7 bases match TRBD1. The germline V gene has CDR1 LNHDA and CDR2 SQIVND (reference sequence). Germline trimming cut 7 bases from V and 7 bases from J; bases unmatched to any gene: 9. The CDR3 sequence is 13 residues long. The CDR3 loop is CASTRGTEIGYTF. The CDR3 nucleotides are TGTGCCAGTACCAGGGGGACAGAAATTGGCTACACCTTC.

The gene calls are TRBV5-5 and TRBJ2-1; 14 bases map to TRBD2. The CDR3 consists of 15 residues. The germline gives CDR1 SGHKS, CDR2 YYEKEE (reference sequence). Germline trimming cut 4 bases from V and 10 bases from J; bases unmatched to any gene: 7. Here the CDR3 reads CASSRGLAGVQEQFF. The CDR3 bases are TGTGCCAGCAGCCGGGGACTAGCGGGAGTCCAAGAGCAGTTCTTC.

The V and J genes are TRBV19 and TRBJ1-1, with 8 bases that match TRBD1. This CDR3 has 13 amino acids. Germline CDR1 reads LNHDA; CDR2 reads SQIVND (reference sequence). Unmatched junction bases numbered 5, after V lost 5 bases and J lost 6 bases. CDR3 bases: TGTGCCAGTAGTGACAGGGGAGTTTCTGAAGCTTTCTTT. Translating gives CASSDRGVSEAFF.

This chain joins TRBV6-4 and TRBJ2-1; D gene ambiguous. Germline V lookup: CDR1 MRHNA, CDR2 SNTAGT. V was pared by 5 bases and J by 5 bases, with 10 bases between. CDR3 length: 13 amino acids. CDR3 residues: CASSFSQDNEQFF. The CDR3 coding sequence is TGTGCCAGCAGTTTTTCCCAGGACAATGAGCAGTTCTTC.

The chain joins TRBV7-3 to TRBJ1-2; tentative D call: TRBD1 (5 bases). Germline V gene sequence: CDR1 SGHTA, CDR2 FQGTGA. This CDR3 has 15 residues. Between the trimmed V and J ends, which lost 1 base and 4 bases, there was a span of 13 bases. Here the CDR3 reads CASSLMAQGGYGYTF. In DNA form, the CDR3 reads TGTGCCAGCAGCTTAATGGCCCAGGGAGGCTATGGCTACACCTTC.

For this clone: At the DNA level, this CDR3 is encoded by other sequences in the same sample as well. This sequence joins TRBV5-4 and TRBJ2-1; D possibly corresponds to TRBD2 (6 bases). Looked up from germline, CDR1 is SGHNT and CDR2 is YYREEE (reference sequence). The CDR3 sequence is 12 residues long. The germline V and J ends were trimmed by 2 bases and 10 bases, with 10 bases remaining between them. The CDR3: CASSLLAGEQFF. The CDR3 bases are TGTGCCAGCAGCTTATTGGCGGGAGAGCAGTTCTTC.

The chain is built from TRBV19 and TRBJ1-2; D is ambiguous. Trimming removed 3 bases from V and 5 bases from J, with 10 bases in between. The CDR3 is 13 residues long. Per germline, CDR1 LNHDA and CDR2 SQIVND (reference sequence). The CDR3 nucleotides read TGTGCCAGTAGTATCAAGATGGCATATGGCTACACCTTC. This encodes CASSIKMAYGYTF.

The rearrangement links TRBV7-2 to TRBJ2-1, with 8 bases identical to TRBD2. The CDR3 loop spans 17 amino acids. J gave up 5 bases and V 9 bases, and 18 bases lay outside the gene matches. Germline V gene lookup returns CDR1 SGHTA and CDR2 FQGNSA. The CDR3 DNA is TGTGCCAGTCCCCCCTCGGGTGGCGGGAGGCGGAACAATGAGCAGTTCTTC. This translates into CASPPSGGGRRNNEQFF.

The chain couples TRBV4-2 to TRBJ2-3; 10 bases are a match to TRBD2. From germline, CDR1 is LGHNA and CDR2 YNFKEQ. J lost 0 bases, V lost 1 base, and 4 bases had no gene match. This CDR3 has 17 amino acids. CDR3 sequence (DNA): TGTGCCAGCAGCCAAGGTCTAGCGGGAGTGAGCACAGATACGCAGTATTTT. It codes for CASSQGLAGVSTDTQYF.

J is TRBJ2-5 and V is TRBV3-1 (or the pseudogene TRBV3-2); TRBD2 aligns across 10 bases. Germline CDR1 LGHDT, CDR2 YNNKEL (reference sequence). V was clipped by 0 bases and J by 8 bases; unmatched bases: 6. The CDR3 is made up of 15 amino acids. CDR3 in amino acids: CASSQDIAGGGTQYF. CDR3 in DNA: TGTGCCAGCAGCCAAGATATAGCGGGAGGAGGTACCCAGTACTTC.

The gene calls are TRBV18 and TRBJ2-3, with 13 bases aligning to TRBD2. The CDR3 length is 18 residues. The V gene end was trimmed by 3 bases and the J gene end by 1 base; junction bases not matched to a gene: 7. Germline-derived CDR1 and CDR2 are KGHSH and LQKENI. The DNA of the CDR3 is TGTGCCAGCTCACCGGTGACTAGCGGGAGGACGGGCACAGATACGCAGTATTTT. Its translation is CASSPVTSGRTGTDTQYF. The full variable domain, completed using reference TRBV18 and TRBJ2-3, is NAGVMQNPRHLVRRRGQEARLRCSPMKGHSHVYWYRQLPEEGLKFMVYLQKENIIDESGMPKERFSAEFPKEGPSILRIQQVVRGDSAAYFCASSPVTSGRTGTDTQYFGPGTRLTVL.

The J gene is TRBJ1-4, the V gene TRBV7-9, with 10 positions matching TRBD1. V gave up 1 base and J gave up 10 bases; unmatched junction bases: 6. CDR1 SEHNR and CDR2 FQNEAQ come from the germline V gene (reference sequence). This CDR3 has 15 amino acids. In nucleotides, the CDR3 is TGTGCCAGCAGCTTAGATCACCGGGACAGGGGAAAACTGTTTTTT. Translation gives CASSLDHRDRGKLFF. Based on the CDR3 plus reference TRBV7-9 and TRBJ1-4, the full variable domain is DTGVSQNPRHKITKRGQNVTFRCDPISEHNRLYWYRQTLGQGPEFLTYFQNEAQLEKSRLLSDRFSAERPKGSFSTLEIQRTEQGDSAMYLCASSLDHRDRGKLFFGSGTQLSVL.

This sequence joins TRBV7-9 and TRBJ2-2; a possible D gene is TRBD2 (6 bases). CDR3 length: 12 amino acids. Per germline, CDR1 SEHNR and CDR2 FQNEAQ (reference sequence). Trimming took off 8 bases at V and 5 bases at J, with 9 bases between the two ends. CDR3 bases: TGTGCCAGCGCGGGGTTAACCGGGGAGCTGTTTTTT. It yields the protein CASAGLTGELFF.

The chain recombines TRBV6-5 with TRBJ1-5; 7 bases map to TRBD1. J was trimmed by 2 bases and V by 5 bases; bases with no gene match: 6. The length of the CDR3 is 15 residues. Germline CDR1 MNHEY, CDR2 SVGAGI. As DNA, the CDR3 is TGTGCCAGCAGTCTACAAGACAGGGGCAATCAGCCCCAGCATTTT. This translates into CASSLQDRGNQPQHF.

The chain couples TRBV29-1 to TRBJ2-2; D gene ambiguous. The CDR3 has 11 amino acids. The germline V and J ends were trimmed by 7 bases and 6 bases, with 9 bases remaining between them. Germline CDR1 reads SQVTM; CDR2 reads ANQGSEA. The CDR3 DNA reads as TGCAGCGGAAGCTTGCCCGGGGAGCTGTTTTTT. This codes for CSGSLPGELFF.

This chain links TRBV27 with TRBJ2-7, with TRBD1 matching 8 bases. Germline V gene sequence: CDR1 MNHEY, CDR2 SMNVEV (reference sequence). Trimming took 6 bases from V and 7 from J; bases not matched to a gene: 5. The length of the CDR3 is 12 residues. The CDR3 nucleotides are TGTGCCAGCAGGGACAGGGCATGGGAGCAGTACTTC. Protein: CASRDRAWEQYF.

The chain links TRBV2 to TRBJ1-5; D may be TRBD1 (5 bases). The germline V gene has CDR1 SNHLY and CDR2 FYNNEI. The V end was cut by 7 bases, the J end by 3 bases, with 10 bases between. CDR3 size: 13 residues. The CDR3 DNA is TGTGCCAGCATTTCAGGGTCCAATCAGCCCCAGCATTTT. This gives the protein CASISGSNQPQHF. The full variable domain, in which reference TRBV2 and TRBJ1-5 provide the parts outside the CDR3, is EPEVTQTPSHQVTQMGQEVILRCVPISNHLYFYWYRQILGQKVEFLVSFYNNEISEKSEIFDDQFSVERPDGSNFTLKIRSTKLEDSAMYFCASISGSNQPQHFGDGTRLSIL.

A single count supports this clone. V is TRBV29-1 and J is TRBJ2-3; possible D gene TRBD2, 6 bases. The CDR3 length is 14 residues. Germline V gives CDR1 SQVTM, CDR2 ANQGSEA. Deletions cut 8 bases from V and 1 base from J, with 16 bases between. CDR3 amino acids: CSSGGAGGTDTQYF. Written as DNA, the CDR3 is TGCAGCTCAGGAGGGGCCGGGGGCACAGATACGCAGTATTTT.